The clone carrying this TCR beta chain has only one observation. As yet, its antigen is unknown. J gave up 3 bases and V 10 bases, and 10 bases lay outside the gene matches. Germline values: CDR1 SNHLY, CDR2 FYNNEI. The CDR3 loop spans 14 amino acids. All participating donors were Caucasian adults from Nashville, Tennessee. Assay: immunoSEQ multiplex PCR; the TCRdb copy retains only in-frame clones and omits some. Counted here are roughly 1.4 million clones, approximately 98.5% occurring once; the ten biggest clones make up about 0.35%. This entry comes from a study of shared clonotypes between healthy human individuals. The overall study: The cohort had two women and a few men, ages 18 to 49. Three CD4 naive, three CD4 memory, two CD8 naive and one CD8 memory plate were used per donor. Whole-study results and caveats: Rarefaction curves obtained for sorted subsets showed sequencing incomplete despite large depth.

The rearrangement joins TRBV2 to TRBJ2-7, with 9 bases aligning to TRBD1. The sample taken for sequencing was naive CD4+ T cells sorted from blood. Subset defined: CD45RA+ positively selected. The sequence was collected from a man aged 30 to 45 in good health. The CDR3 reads CATGPDRGDYEQYF. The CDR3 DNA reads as TGTGCCACCGGACCGGACAGGGGAGACTACGAGCAGTACTTC.